This T cell receptor beta chain was profiled in a study of cytomegalovirus exposure and HLA in healthy donors. About the study: Drawn from HLA-typed donors, about 85 million unique TCRs were held in an early data release. Genotyping of under 500 donors showed that 80% to 85% belonged to the Caucasian-associated ancestry cluster.

Concerning this clone itself: Its antigen is still unknown. Distinct nucleotide sequences in the sample also encode this CDR3.

Study-wide results and limits: The study recorded 160 or so TCR beta chains that were cytomegalovirus-associated.

PCR used 60 Vbeta primers and 13 Jbeta primers. Produced via immunoSEQ multiplex PCR; TCRdb's table is partial and in-frame only. In total, the table holds roughly 60,000 clones. CDR1 and CDR2 from the germline V gene are DFQATT and SNEGSKA (reference sequence). The CDR3 runs to 11 residues. With 6 bases removed from V and 11 bases from J, the gap between germline ends came to 16 bases. This chain links TRBV20-1 with TRBJ1-1; the D is unclear. The origin of this receptor is a woman under 30 in good health and CMV-seronegative. The specimen was PBMCs. This CDR3 is CSARKHAGAFF. The CDR3 DNA reads TGCAGTGCACGGAAACACGCCGGGGCTTTCTTT.